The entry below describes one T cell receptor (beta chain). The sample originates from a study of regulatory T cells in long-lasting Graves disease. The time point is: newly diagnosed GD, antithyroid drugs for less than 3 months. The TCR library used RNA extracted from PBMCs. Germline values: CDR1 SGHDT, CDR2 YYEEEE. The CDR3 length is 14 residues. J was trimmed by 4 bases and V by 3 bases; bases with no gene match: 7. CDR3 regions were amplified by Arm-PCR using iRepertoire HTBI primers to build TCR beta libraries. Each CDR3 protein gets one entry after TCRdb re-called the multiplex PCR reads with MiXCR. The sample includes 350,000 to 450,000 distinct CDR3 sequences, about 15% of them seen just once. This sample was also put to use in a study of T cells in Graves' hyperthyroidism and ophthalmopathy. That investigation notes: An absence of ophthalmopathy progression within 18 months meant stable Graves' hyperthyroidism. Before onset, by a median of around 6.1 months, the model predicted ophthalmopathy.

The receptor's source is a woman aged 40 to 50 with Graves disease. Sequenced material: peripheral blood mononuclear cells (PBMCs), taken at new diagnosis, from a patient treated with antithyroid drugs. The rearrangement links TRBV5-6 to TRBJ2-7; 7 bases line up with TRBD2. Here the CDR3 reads CASSSEREGYEQYF. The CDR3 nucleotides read TGTGCCAGCAGCTCCGAGCGGGAAGGATACGAGCAGTACTTC.